This T cell receptor beta chain was identified in a study of blood T cell repertoires in COVID-19. Study details: Acute and convalescent COVID-19 samples came from the United States, Italy and Spain. Sample material is recorded as cDNA or gDNA derived from T cells, B-cell-depleted T cells, or PBMCs.

Original handling: How many nucleated cells were present was estimated from reference gene primer amplification. The data were produced by immunoSEQ multiplex PCR, yet TCRdb's version contains in-frame clones alone and is incomplete. V, J and clone size were drawn from that table, and D and trimming were deduced from the DNA. This table has fewer than 450,000 clones, 88% appearing once. The CDR3 is 15 residues long. V trimming: 7 bases; J trimming: 2 bases; junction bases outside the gene matches: 11. The germline V gene has CDR1 SQVTM and CDR2 ANQGSEA. The sample taken for sequencing was peripheral blood. This clonotype originated in a woman aged 50 to 60 with COVID-19, enrolled during active disease. V usage is TRBV29-1 and J usage is TRBJ1-2, with 9 bases lining up with TRBD1. The CDR3 DNA sequence: TGCAGCGCCGATCCCCGCGGACAGGGGAACTATGGCTACACCTTC. Translation: CSADPRGQGNYGYTF.